One and the same sample provided the 28 T cell receptor beta chains below, sequenced in a study of blood T cell repertoires in COVID-19. Assay used: immunoSEQ multiplex PCR; TCRdb lists only in-frame clones, some missing. The table has 68,000 or so clones, around 90% seen once. Sequenced material: peripheral blood. The receptors derive from a man aged 50 to 60 with active COVID-19.

This rearrangement joins TRBV7-9 to TRBJ2-5, with D hard to call. Germline CDR1 reads SEHNR; CDR2 reads FQNEAQ (reference sequence). The CDR3 runs 14 residues. V was shortened by 5 bases and J by 0 bases, with 10 bases between the two germline ends. The CDR3 spells CASSPEAYQETQYF. CDR3 bases: TGTGCCAGCAGCCCTGAAGCGTACCAAGAGACCCAGTACTTC.

The chain joins TRBV12-3 or TRBV12-4 to TRBJ2-7; possible D gene TRBD2, 5 bases. The V end was cut by 2 bases, the J end by 3 bases, with 8 bases between. This CDR3 is built from 13 residues. CDR3 sequence (DNA): TGTGCCAGCAGTTTACGGGAAAACTACGAGCAGTACTTC. Protein product: CASSLRENYEQYF.

J is TRBJ2-3 and V is TRBV6-2 or TRBV6-3, with 9 bases that match TRBD2. CDR3 size: 13 residues. In germline, CDR1 is MNHEY, CDR2 SVGEGT. The ends lost 5 bases at V and 6 bases at J; junction bases unmatched: 3. The DNA for the CDR3 is TGTGCCAGCAGTCTAGCGGGAACGGATACGCAGTATTTT. This encodes CASSLAGTDTQYF.

The V and J genes are TRBV5-1 and TRBJ2-1; a possible D gene is TRBD2 (5 bases). The CDR3 is 14 amino acids. With 4 bases removed from V and 1 base from J, the gap between germline ends came to 9 bases. Germline V CDR1 and CDR2: SGHRS, YFSETQ. The CDR3 loop reads CASSPDSSYNEQFF. CDR3 DNA: TGCGCCAGCAGCCCGGACTCTTCCTACAATGAGCAGTTCTTC.

For the CDR3, the DNA is TGCGCCAGCAGCCAGCTTACAGGGGGCCGCGCTGAAGCTTTCTTT. It translates to CASSQLTGGRAEAFF. The chain joins TRBV4-1 to TRBJ1-1, with 9 bases matching TRBD1. This CDR3 has 15 residues. After removal of 3 bases from V and 6 bases from J, the junction contained 8 bases not matched to a gene. Germline V gene data show CDR1 as MGHRA and CDR2 as YSYEKL.

The chain uses TRBV6-2 or TRBV6-3 and TRBJ2-5, with D possibly matching TRBD1 (6 bases). The germline gives CDR1 MNHEY, CDR2 SVGEGT. Deletions cut 0 bases from V and 5 bases from J, with 22 bases between. The CDR3 has 18 residues. The CDR3 is CASSYSSGGQGQGETQYF. The CDR3 coding sequence is TGTGCCAGCAGTTACTCCAGCGGTGGTCAGGGTCAGGGGGAGACCCAGTACTTC.

V and J are TRBV7-9 and TRBJ2-4; TRBD2 matches 8 bases. V shed 2 bases, J shed 8 bases, and the junction held 11 bases outside the gene matches. This CDR3 is built from 16 residues. Germline V lookup: CDR1 SEHNR, CDR2 FQNEAQ (reference sequence). The CDR3 DNA sequence: TGTGCCAGCAGCTTACTGACTAGCGAGATGAGGGACATTCAGTACTTC. This sequence encodes CASSLLTSEMRDIQYF.

This clone was recorded once. J is TRBJ2-3 and V is TRBV11-2, with 8 bases identical to TRBD1. The CDR3 runs 15 residues. Germline CDR1 reads SGHAT; CDR2 reads FQNNGV. V shed 4 bases, J shed 0 bases, and the junction held 3 bases outside the gene matches. Here the CDR3 reads CASSSDRASTDTQYF. The CDR3, as DNA: TGTGCCAGCAGCTCGGACAGGGCTAGCACAGATACGCAGTATTTT. Filled out from reference TRBV11-2 and TRBJ2-3, the complete variable domain reads EAGVAQSPRYKIIEKRQSVAFWCNPISGHATLYWYQQILGQGPKLLIQFQNNGVVDDSQLPKDRFSAERLKGVDSTLKIQPAKLEDSAVYLCASSSDRASTDTQYFGPGTRLTVL.

V is TRBV28 and J is TRBJ1-2; tentatively, D is TRBD1 (5 bases). CDR3 length: 17 residues. Trimming left V 2 bases short and J 5 bases short, with 21 bases between. Germline V gene lookup returns CDR1 MDHEN and CDR2 SYDVKM. CDR3 in DNA: TGTGCCAGCAGTTTAAGTATTGGGGCGGGACCGAAGTATGGCTACACCTTC. It codes for CASSLSIGAGPKYGYTF.

The rearrangement joins TRBV2 to TRBJ1-5, with D uncertain. Germline V gene data show CDR1 as SNHLY and CDR2 as FYNNEI. V lost 4 bases and J lost 3, with 7 bases in between. CDR3 length: 13 amino acids. The CDR3 spells CASSAGLNQPQHF. CDR3 DNA: TGTGCCAGCAGTGCTGGACTCAATCAGCCCCAGCATTTT.

The CDR3 is CASTIPGALYGYTF. The CDR3 region has the DNA TGTGCCAGCACGATCCCAGGGGCCCTCTATGGCTACACCTTC. The chain carries TRBV6-6 and TRBJ1-2; possible D gene TRBD1, 6 bases. CDR1 is MNHNY, CDR2 SVGAGI, per germline (reference sequence). V was trimmed by 7 bases and J by 4 bases, leaving 16 bases between them. The CDR3 contains 14 residues.

This chain joins TRBV19 and TRBJ2-1, with D possibly TRBD2 on 7 matching bases. The CDR3 extends over 15 amino acids. V was cut by 10 bases and J by 8 bases, with 24 bases left in between. Germline loops: CDR1 LNHDA, CDR2 SQIVND (reference sequence). This CDR3 is CATRGGATYWDEQFF. The CDR3 DNA reads TGTGCCACGCGAGGGGGGGCGACCTACTGGGATGAGCAGTTCTTC.

This chain connects TRBV28 to TRBJ2-2; a weak D match, TRBD1 (6 bases). This CDR3 has 13 residues. The germline CDR1 and CDR2 sequences are MDHEN and SYDVKM. V lost 6 bases and J 5 bases, leaving 10 bases between the germline ends. DNA for the CDR3: TGTGCCAGCAGCCGCGGACAGACCGGGGAGCTGTTTTTT. Translating gives CASSRGQTGELFF.

This sequence joins TRBV30 and TRBJ2-5; 13 positions match TRBD2. V was pared by 0 bases and J by 5 bases, with 9 bases of the junction left unmatched. CDR3 length equals 17 residues. Germline CDR1 and CDR2: GTSNPN and SVGIG (reference sequence). CDR3 DNA: TGTGCCTGGAGTGTACAAGGGGGACTAGCGGGACGGGAGACCCAGTACTTC. It yields the protein CAWSVQGGLAGRETQYF.

This sequence joins TRBV30 and TRBJ2-1; possible D gene TRBD2, 5 bases. The CDR3 spans 13 residues. Germline V lookup: CDR1 GTSNPN, CDR2 SVGIG (reference sequence). V lost 2 bases to trimming and J lost 12 bases, with 17 bases between them. The CDR3 sequence: CAWSPSINSGQFF. DNA for the CDR3: TGTGCCTGGAGTCCTTCCATAAACAGCGGGCAGTTCTTC.

The CDR3 protein is CASGSGTGGNQPQHF. The CDR3 nucleotides read TGTGCCAGCGGCTCCGGGACAGGGGGAAATCAGCCCCAGCATTTT. J is TRBJ1-5 and V is TRBV2; 11 bases align to TRBD1. J lost 4 bases, V lost 8 bases, and 7 bases had no gene match. The CDR3 loop spans 15 amino acids. The germline V gene has CDR1 SNHLY and CDR2 FYNNEI.

The sample holds a few counts of this clone. V and J are TRBV7-2 and TRBJ2-7, with 8 bases aligning to TRBD2. CDR1 and CDR2 from the germline V gene are SGHTA and FQGNSA. The CDR3 contains 15 residues. The V gene end was trimmed by 5 bases and the J gene end by 11 bases; junction bases not matched to a gene: 17. The CDR3 DNA follows: TGTGCCAGCAGCCTTAGTCTTAGCGGGATACGGGGGGAGTACTTC. Encoded protein: CASSLSLSGIRGEYF.

The chain carries TRBV2 and TRBJ2-7; 8 bases fit TRBD1. Germline assignment: CDR1 SNHLY and CDR2 FYNNEI. This CDR3 region has 15 residues. V shed 2 bases, J shed 2 bases, and the junction held 5 bases outside the gene matches. In DNA form, the CDR3 reads TGTGCCAGCAGTGAAATTGACAGGGGCGCCTACGAGCAGTACTTC. It codes for CASSEIDRGAYEQYF.

J is TRBJ2-1 and V is TRBV30; TRBD2 is a possible D gene (6 bases). This CDR3 has 14 residues. Germline V CDR1 and CDR2: GTSNPN, SVGIG (reference sequence). V was trimmed by 7 bases and J by 0 bases, leaving 13 bases between them. DNA of the CDR3: TGTGCCTTGACCGGGGGTACCTCCTACAATGAGCAGTTCTTC. Its translation: CALTGGTSYNEQFF.

J is TRBJ1-2 and V is TRBV28; 11 bases are a match to TRBD1. The germline V gene has CDR1 MDHEN and CDR2 SYDVKM. With 6 bases clipped from V and 10 bases from J, the junction kept 7 bases outside the gene matches. This CDR3 has 13 amino acids. CDR3: CASRNRDRGAYTF. DNA for the CDR3: TGTGCCAGCAGGAACAGGGACAGGGGGGCCTACACCTTC.

The chain employs TRBV7-3 and TRBJ2-3; TRBD2 agrees at 8 bases. In germline, CDR1 is SGHTA, CDR2 FQGTGA. The CDR3 has 16 amino acids. Germline trimming cut 0 bases from V and 10 bases from J; bases unmatched to any gene: 12. The CDR3 bases are TGTGCCAGCAGCTTAACGAGTCCCGGGACTAGGGTGGCGCAGTATTTT. Protein sequence: CASSLTSPGTRVAQYF.

The CDR3 here is CATDAAGANVLTF. CDR3 bases: TGTGCCACCGACGCGGCTGGGGCCAACGTCCTGACTTTC. The V gene is TRBV28, the J gene TRBJ2-6; no reliable D call. Germline V gives CDR1 MDHEN, CDR2 SYDVKM. V was shortened by 10 bases and J by 2 bases, with 9 bases between the two germline ends. The CDR3 has 13 amino acids.

This chain connects TRBV7-2 to TRBJ2-5; 7 positions agree with TRBD1. The CDR3 is 14 amino acids. After removal of 1 base from V and 5 bases from J, the junction contained 4 bases not matched to a gene. In germline, CDR1 is SGHTA, CDR2 FQGNSA. CDR3 protein: CASSLGRRGETQYF. The CDR3 DNA reads as TGTGCCAGCAGCTTAGGGCGCAGGGGGGAGACCCAGTACTTC.

This sequence joins TRBV5-6 and TRBJ2-7, with 9 bases that match TRBD2. The length of the CDR3 is 14 residues. V lost 0 bases and J lost 4; bases outside the gene matches: 2. Per the germline V gene, CDR1 is SGHDT and CDR2 is YYEEEE. CDR3 nucleotide sequence: TGTGCCAGCAGCTTGGCTAGCGGGGTTTACGAGCAGTACTTC. This gives the protein CASSLASGVYEQYF.

CDR3 nucleotides: TGTGCCACCAGCAGAGACAGGGTAGAAAAGTGGGTGTTTTTT. This gives the protein CATSRDRVEKWVFF. V is TRBV15 and J is TRBJ1-4, with D possibly TRBD1 on 5 matching bases. The CDR3 length is 14 residues. In germline, CDR1 is LNHNV, CDR2 YYDKDF (reference sequence). The V gene lost 0 bases and the J gene lost 15 bases, with 17 bases spanning the gap.

This clone was observed a few times. The V and J genes are TRBV28 and TRBJ2-1, with D perhaps matching TRBD2 (7 bases). V lost 0 bases and J lost 7, with 19 bases in between. The CDR3 has 17 amino acids. The germline V gene has CDR1 MDHEN and CDR2 SYDVKM. The CDR3 spells CASSLWKGEGLMNEQFF. CDR3 DNA: TGTGCCAGCAGTTTATGGAAGGGGGAGGGCTTAATGAATGAGCAGTTCTTC.

The V and J genes are TRBV9 and TRBJ2-2; D is perhaps TRBD2 (7 bases). The CDR3 sequence is 16 residues long. Germline assignment: CDR1 SGDLS and CDR2 YYNGEE. The V gene lost 0 bases and the J gene lost 4 bases, with 13 bases spanning the gap. DNA of the CDR3: TGTGCCAGCAGCGTAGAGGGGGGGCGCCCCACCGGGGAGCTGTTTTTT. Its protein product is CASSVEGGRPTGELFF.

Only one count was recorded for this clone. The rearrangement links TRBV24-1 to TRBJ2-2; 11 bases are a match to TRBD2. This CDR3 comprises 15 residues. CDR1 and CDR2 (germline): KGHDR, SFDVKD. Trimming cost V 7 bases and J 5 bases; bases outside gene matches: 5. The CDR3 sequence is CATSTSGRRTGELFF. The CDR3 region has the DNA TGTGCCACCAGCACTAGCGGGAGAAGGACCGGGGAGCTGTTTTTT.